This entry is about one T cell receptor (beta chain). Its antigen is not known. This record comes from a study of T cells in Graves' hyperthyroidism and ophthalmopathy. Study observations and caveats: For ophthalmopathy, model prediction preceded onset by a median 6.5 months.

The CDR3 is 12 amino acids. Germline V gene sequence: CDR1 MNHEY, CDR2 SMNVEV (reference sequence). V shed 8 bases and J 5 bases; nucleotides not matched to a gene: 3. Not enrolled were patients with uncontrolled infection, other autoimmune disease, pregnancy or lactation. Clinical symptoms, serum thyroxine, TRAb, thyroid ultrasound and orbital computed tomography informed diagnoses. Template material for amplifying TCR beta CDR3 regions consisted of RNA transcripts. HTBI primers were the set used in a first-round RT-PCR of the TCR CDR3. MiXCR, applied by TCRdb to the multiplex PCR reads, yields one record per CDR3 protein. The sample lists some 300,000 distinct CDR3 sequences, roughly 14% occurring once.

This sequence joins TRBV27 and TRBJ2-5, with 9 bases that match TRBD1. The TCR sequence derives from a woman aged 30 to 39 with Graves' hyperthyroidism that later progressed to Graves' ophthalmopathy. Material for sequencing was blood. The CDR3, as DNA: TGTGCCAGCCGTGACAGGGGGGAGACCCAGTACTTC. Translating gives CASRDRGETQYF.